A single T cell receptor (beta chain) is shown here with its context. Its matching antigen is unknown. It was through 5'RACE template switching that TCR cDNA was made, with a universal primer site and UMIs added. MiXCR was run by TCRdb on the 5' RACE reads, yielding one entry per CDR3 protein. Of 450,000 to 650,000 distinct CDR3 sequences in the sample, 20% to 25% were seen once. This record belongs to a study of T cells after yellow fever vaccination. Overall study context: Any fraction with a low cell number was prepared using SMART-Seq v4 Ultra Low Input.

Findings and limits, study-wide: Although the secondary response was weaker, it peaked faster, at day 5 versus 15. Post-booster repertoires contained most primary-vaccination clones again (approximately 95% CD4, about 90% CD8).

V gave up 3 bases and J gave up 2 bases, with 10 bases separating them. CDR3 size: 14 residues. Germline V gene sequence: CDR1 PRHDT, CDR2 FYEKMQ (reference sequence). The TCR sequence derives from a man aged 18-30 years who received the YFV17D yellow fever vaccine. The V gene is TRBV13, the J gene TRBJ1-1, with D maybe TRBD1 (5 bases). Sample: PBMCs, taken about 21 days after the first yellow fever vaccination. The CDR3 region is CASSLFRDNTEAFF. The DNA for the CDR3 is TGTGCCAGCAGCTTGTTCCGGGACAACACTGAAGCTTTCTTT.